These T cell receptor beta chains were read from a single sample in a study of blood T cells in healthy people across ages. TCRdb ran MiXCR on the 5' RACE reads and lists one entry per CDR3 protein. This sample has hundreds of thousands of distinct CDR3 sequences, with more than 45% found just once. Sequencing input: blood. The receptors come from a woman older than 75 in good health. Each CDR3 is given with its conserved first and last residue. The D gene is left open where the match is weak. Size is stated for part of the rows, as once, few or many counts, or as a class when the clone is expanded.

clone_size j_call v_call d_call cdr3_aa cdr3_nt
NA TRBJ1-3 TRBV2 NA CASSTGISGNTIYF TGTGCCAGCTCCACGGGGATCTCTGGAAACACCATATATTTT
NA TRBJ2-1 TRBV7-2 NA CASGLSALAAYNEQFF TGTGCCAGCGGCTTAAGTGCGCTAGCAGCCTACAATGAGCAGTTCTTC
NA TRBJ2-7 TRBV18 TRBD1 CASSPTGGEQYF TGTGCCAGCTCACCGACAGGGGGCGAGCAGTACTTC
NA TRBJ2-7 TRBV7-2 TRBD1 CASSYDRAYRTEQYF TGTGCCAGCAGCTATGACAGGGCTTACCGCACCGAGCAGTACTTC
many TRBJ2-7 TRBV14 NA CASSQDGWGTYEQYF TGTGCCAGCAGCCAAGATGGCTGGGGGACCTACGAGCAGTACTTC
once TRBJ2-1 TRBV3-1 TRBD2 CASSQGASGRYEQFF TGTGCCAGCAGCCAGGGGGCTAGCGGGAGGTATGAGCAGTTCTTC
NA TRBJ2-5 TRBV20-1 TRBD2 CSRDYQATQYF TGCAGCCGGGACTACCAAGCGACCCAGTACTTC
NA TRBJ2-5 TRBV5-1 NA CASSLERRQQYF TGCGCCAGCAGCTTGGAACGTCGCCAGCAGTACTTC
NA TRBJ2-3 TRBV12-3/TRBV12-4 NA CASSLEVWGSDTQYF TGTGCCAGCAGTTTAGAGGTGTGGGGGTCCGATACGCAGTATTTT
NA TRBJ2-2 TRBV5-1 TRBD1 CASSSRPGQGTGELFF TGCGCCAGCAGCTCACGACCGGGACAGGGGACCGGGGAGCTGTTTTTT
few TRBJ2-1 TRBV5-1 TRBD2 CASSLAAGGVNEQFF TGCGCCAGCAGCTTGGCAGCGGGGGGGGTCAATGAGCAGTTCTTC
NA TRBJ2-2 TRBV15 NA CATSRDGSGELFF TGTGCCACCAGCAGAGACGGGTCCGGGGAGCTGTTTTTT
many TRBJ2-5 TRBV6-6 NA CASSPIRTGEGETQYF TGTGCCAGCAGCCCTATTAGAACAGGAGAAGGAGAGACCCAGTACTTC
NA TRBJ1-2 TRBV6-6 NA CASKNRDPSNYGYTF TGTGCCAGCAAGAACAGGGACCCCTCTAACTATGGCTACACCTTC
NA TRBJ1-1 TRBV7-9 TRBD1 CASTEQGPNTEAFF TGTGCCAGCACCGAACAGGGGCCGAACACTGAAGCTTTCTTT
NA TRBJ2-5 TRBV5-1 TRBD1 CASSGTRQGIIKETQYF TGCGCCAGCAGCGGAACCCGACAGGGAATCATAAAAGAGACCCAGTACTTC
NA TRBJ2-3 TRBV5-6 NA CASRLDSGVHTDTQYF TGTGCCAGCAGATTGGACAGCGGAGTCCACACAGATACGCAGTATTTT
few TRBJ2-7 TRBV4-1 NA CASSQDGARYYEQYF TGCGCCAGCAGCCAAGATGGGGCCAGGTACTACGAGCAGTACTTC
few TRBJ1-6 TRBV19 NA CASSIARPGTAYNSPLHF TGTGCCAGTAGTATAGCGCGGCCGGGGACGGCATATAATTCACCCCTCCACTTT
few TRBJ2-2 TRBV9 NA CASREGQPNTGELFF TGTGCCAGCAGGGAGGGACAGCCGAACACCGGGGAGCTGTTTTTT
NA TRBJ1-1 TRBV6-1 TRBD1 CASTVQGRTALQAFF TGTGCCAGCACCGTACAGGGGCGGACGGCACTGCAGGCTTTCTTT
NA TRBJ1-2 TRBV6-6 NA CASSPWGGSLNYGYTF TGTGCCAGCAGCCCCTGGGGGGGTAGTCTCAACTATGGCTACACCTTC
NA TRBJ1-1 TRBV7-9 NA CASTPGGGTEAFF TGTGCCAGCACCCCCGGGGGAGGTACTGAAGCTTTCTTT
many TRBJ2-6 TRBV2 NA CAIGGPLALSSGANVLTF TGTGCCATCGGGGGACCCCTTGCCCTTAGCTCTGGGGCCAACGTCCTGACTTTC
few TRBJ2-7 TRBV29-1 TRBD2 CSVGGTSGSYEQYF TGCAGCGTTGGTGGGACTAGCGGATCCTACGAGCAGTACTTC
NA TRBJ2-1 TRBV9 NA CASTPQGYNEQFF TGTGCCAGCACCCCACAGGGTTACAATGAGCAGTTCTTC
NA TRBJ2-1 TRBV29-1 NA CSVALGWFSYEQFF TGCAGCGTTGCCTTAGGGTGGTTCTCCTATGAGCAGTTCTTC
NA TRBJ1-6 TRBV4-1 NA CASSHPGTTSPLHF TGCGCCAGCAGCCACCCCGGGACGACCTCACCCCTCCACTTT
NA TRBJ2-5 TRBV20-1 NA CSANSPHLKDNEQYF TGCAGTGCTAACTCCCCCCATCTCAAGGACAATGAGCAGTACTTC
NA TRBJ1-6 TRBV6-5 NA CASSYLMNSPLHF TGCGCCAGCAGTTACCTTATGAATTCACCCCTCCACTTT
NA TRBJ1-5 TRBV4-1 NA CASSPDQGRLGDQPQHF TGCGCCAGCAGCCCAGATCAAGGGAGACTCGGAGATCAGCCCCAGCATTTT
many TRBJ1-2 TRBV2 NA CASSGDSHYGYTF TGTGCCAGCAGCGGAGACAGCCACTATGGCTACACCTTC
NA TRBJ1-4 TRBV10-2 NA CASSGGTLEKLFF TGCGCCAGCAGTGGCGGGACGCTCGAAAAACTGTTTTTT
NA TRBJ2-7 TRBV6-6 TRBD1 CASSYLQGEFEQYF TGTGCCAGCAGTTACTTACAGGGGGAATTCGAGCAGTACTTC
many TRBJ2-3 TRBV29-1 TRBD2 CSVERVAGVSTDTQYF TGCAGCGTTGAGCGAGTAGCGGGAGTAAGCACAGATACGCAGTATTTT
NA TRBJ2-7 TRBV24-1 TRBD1 CATSDPDRVAPYEQYF TGTGCCACCAGTGATCCGGACAGGGTAGCCCCCTACGAGCAGTACTTC
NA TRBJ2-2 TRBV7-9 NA CASSLRRDGSGELFF TGTGCCAGCAGCTTACGGAGGGATGGTTCAGGGGAGCTGTTTTTT
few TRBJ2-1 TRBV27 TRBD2 CASSLSYGTSQFF TGTGCCAGCAGTTTATCCTACGGGACTAGTCAGTTCTTC
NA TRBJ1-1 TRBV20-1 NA CSARRGMMNTEAFF TGCAGTGCCAGGAGGGGGATGATGAACACTGAAGCTTTCTTT
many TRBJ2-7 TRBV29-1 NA CSVESVGPSEQYF TGCAGCGTTGAATCGGTGGGACCTAGCGAGCAGTACTTC
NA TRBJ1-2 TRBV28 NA CATGRRDYGYTF TGTGCGACAGGACGCAGGGACTATGGCTACACCTTC
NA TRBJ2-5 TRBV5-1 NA CASSLDSGQETQYF TGCGCCAGCAGCTTGGATTCAGGCCAAGAGACCCAGTACTTC
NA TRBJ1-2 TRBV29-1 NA CSVEFEGVGDTF TGCAGCGTTGAGTTTGAGGGCGTTGGGGACACCTTC
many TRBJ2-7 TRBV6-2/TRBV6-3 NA CASSLNPQGRGSYEQYF TGTGCCAGCAGTTTGAATCCTCAGGGGAGGGGATCCTACGAGCAGTACTTC
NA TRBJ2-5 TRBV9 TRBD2 CASSNARTSAQETQYF TGTGCCAGCAGCAACGCCCGGACTAGCGCGCAAGAGACCCAGTACTTC
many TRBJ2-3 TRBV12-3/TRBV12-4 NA CASSPYTDTQYF TGTGCCAGCAGCCCCTACACAGATACGCAGTATTTT
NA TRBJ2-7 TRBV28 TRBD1 CASSLSGQSREQYF TGTGCCAGCAGTTTATCGGGACAGTCGCGCGAGCAGTACTTC
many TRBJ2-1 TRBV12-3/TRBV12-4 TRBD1 CAIPGQGWSDEQFF TGTGCCATTCCTGGACAGGGCTGGAGCGATGAGCAGTTCTTC
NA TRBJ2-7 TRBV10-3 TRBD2 CAISEPQAGGPHEQYF TGTGCCATCAGCGAACCCCAGGCGGGAGGTCCCCACGAGCAGTACTTC
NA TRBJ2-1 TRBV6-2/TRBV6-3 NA CASSQPLSPQFF TGTGCCAGCAGTCAACCCCTCTCCCCACAGTTCTTC
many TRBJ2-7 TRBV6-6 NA CASSYSGQISYEQYF TGTGCCAGCAGTTACTCAGGGCAAATCTCCTACGAGCAGTACTTC
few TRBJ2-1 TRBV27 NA CASSVESSYNEQFF TGTGCCAGCAGTGTAGAGAGCTCCTACAATGAGCAGTTCTTC